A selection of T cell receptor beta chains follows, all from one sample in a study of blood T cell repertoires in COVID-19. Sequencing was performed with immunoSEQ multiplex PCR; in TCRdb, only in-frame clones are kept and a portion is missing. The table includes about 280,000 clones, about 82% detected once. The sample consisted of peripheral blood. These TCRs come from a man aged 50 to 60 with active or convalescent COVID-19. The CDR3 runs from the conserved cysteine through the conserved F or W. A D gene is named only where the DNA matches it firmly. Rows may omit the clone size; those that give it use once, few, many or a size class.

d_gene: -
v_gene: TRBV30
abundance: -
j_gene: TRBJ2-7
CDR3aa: CAWRGQQGYGYEQYF
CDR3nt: TGTGCCTGGAGGGGGCAACAGGGATATGGGTACGAGCAGTACTTC

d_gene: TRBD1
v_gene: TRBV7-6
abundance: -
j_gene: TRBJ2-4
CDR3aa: CASSKDRGPPENIQYF
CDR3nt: TGTGCCAGCAGCAAGGACAGGGGGCCTCCAGAAAACATTCAGTACTTC

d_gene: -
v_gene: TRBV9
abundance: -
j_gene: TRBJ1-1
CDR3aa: CASSPPGTLNTEAFF
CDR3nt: TGTGCCAGCAGCCCCCCCGGGACATTGAACACTGAAGCTTTCTTT

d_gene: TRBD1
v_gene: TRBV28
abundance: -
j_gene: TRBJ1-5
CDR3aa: CASSTYRGPQPQHF
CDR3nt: TGTGCCAGCAGCACCTACAGGGGGCCTCAGCCCCAGCATTTT

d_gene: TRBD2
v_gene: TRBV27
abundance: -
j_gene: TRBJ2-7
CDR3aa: CASSLSRGGPLEQYF
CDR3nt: TGTGCCAGCAGTTTATCCCGGGGAGGGCCGCTCGAGCAGTACTTC

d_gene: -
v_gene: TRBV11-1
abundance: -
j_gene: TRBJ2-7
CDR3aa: CASRETLDTSYEQYF
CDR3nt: TGTGCCAGCAGAGAAACCCTTGACACTTCCTACGAGCAGTACTTC

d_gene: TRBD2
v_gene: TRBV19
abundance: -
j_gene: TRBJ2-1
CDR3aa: CASSIAGGVYNEQFF
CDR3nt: TGTGCCAGTAGTATAGCGGGGGGGGTCTACAATGAGCAGTTCTTC

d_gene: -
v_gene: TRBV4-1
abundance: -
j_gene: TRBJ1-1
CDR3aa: CASSQDWRERATEAFF
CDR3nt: TGCGCCAGCAGCCAAGATTGGCGGGAAAGGGCCACTGAAGCTTTCTTT

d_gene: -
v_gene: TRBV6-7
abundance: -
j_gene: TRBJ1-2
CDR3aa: CASTSPGRGAFNYGYTF
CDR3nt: TGTGCCAGCACCTCACCAGGGAGGGGGGCCTTCAACTATGGCTACACCTTC

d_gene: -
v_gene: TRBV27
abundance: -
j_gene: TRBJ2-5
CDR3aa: CASTSRGTQYF
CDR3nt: TGTGCCAGCACTTCTCGCGGGACCCAGTACTTC

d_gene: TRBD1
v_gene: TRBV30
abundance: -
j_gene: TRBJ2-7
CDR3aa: CAWSLGQGTDEQYF
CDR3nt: TGTGCCTGGAGTCTCGGACAGGGTACCGACGAGCAGTACTTC

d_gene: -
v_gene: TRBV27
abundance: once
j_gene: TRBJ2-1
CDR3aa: CASTYYNEQFF
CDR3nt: TGTGCCAGCACCTACTACAATGAGCAGTTCTTC

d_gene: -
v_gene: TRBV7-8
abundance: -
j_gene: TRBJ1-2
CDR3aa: CASSLDTLGGSRVGYTF
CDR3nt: TGTGCCAGCAGCTTAGACACGCTGGGGGGGTCACGAGTGGGCTACACCTTC

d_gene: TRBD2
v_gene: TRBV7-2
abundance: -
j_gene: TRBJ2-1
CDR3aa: CASSLKTGLLRQFF
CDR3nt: TGTGCCAGCAGCTTGAAAACGGGACTATTGAGGCAGTTCTTC

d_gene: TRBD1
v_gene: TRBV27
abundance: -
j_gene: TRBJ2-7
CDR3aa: CASSFRQGAYEQYF
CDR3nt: TGTGCCAGCAGTTTCCGACAGGGGGCCTACGAGCAGTACTTC

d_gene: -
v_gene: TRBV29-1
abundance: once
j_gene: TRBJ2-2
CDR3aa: CSVRRGYTGELFF
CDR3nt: TGCAGCGTGCGAAGGGGATACACCGGGGAGCTGTTTTTT

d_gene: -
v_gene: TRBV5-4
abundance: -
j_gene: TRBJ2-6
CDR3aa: CASSLVSRAGANVLTF
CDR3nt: TGTGCCAGCAGCTTAGTCTCCCGGGCTGGGGCCAACGTCCTGACTTTC

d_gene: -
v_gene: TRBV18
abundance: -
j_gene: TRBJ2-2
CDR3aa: CASSTAQTGANTGELFF
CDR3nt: TGTGCCAGTTCCACGGCACAAACAGGCGCGAACACCGGGGAGCTGTTTTTT

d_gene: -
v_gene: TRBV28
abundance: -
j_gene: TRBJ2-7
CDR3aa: CASSIDTPLNSYEQYF
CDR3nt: TGTGCCAGCAGTATAGACACCCCTTTGAACTCCTACGAGCAGTACTTC

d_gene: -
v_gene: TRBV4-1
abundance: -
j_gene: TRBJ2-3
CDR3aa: CASSLFGGGGGTDTQYF
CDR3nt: TGCGCCAGCAGCTTGTTTGGAGGGGGAGGGGGCACAGATACGCAGTATTTT

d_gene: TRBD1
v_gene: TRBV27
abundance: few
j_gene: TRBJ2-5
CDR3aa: CASSLDRGVETQYF
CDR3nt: TGTGCCAGCAGTTTAGACAGGGGCGTAGAGACCCAGTACTTC

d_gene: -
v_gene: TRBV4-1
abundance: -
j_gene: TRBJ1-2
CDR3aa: CASSQVRAGNYGYTF
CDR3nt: TGCGCCAGCAGCCAAGTTAGAGCAGGGAACTATGGCTACACCTTC

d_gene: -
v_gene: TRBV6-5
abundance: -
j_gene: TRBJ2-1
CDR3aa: CASGVSPYNEQFF
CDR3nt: TGTGCCAGCGGAGTTAGTCCCTACAATGAGCAGTTCTTC

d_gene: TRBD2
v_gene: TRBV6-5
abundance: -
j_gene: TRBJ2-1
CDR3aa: CASNLLAGGGDEQFF
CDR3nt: TGTGCCAGCAACCTCCTAGCGGGAGGAGGCGATGAGCAGTTCTTC

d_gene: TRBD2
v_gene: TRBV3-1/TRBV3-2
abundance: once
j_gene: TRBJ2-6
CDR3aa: CASSEAGRTGANVLTF
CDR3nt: TGTGCCAGCAGCGAAGCGGGAAGAACTGGGGCCAACGTCCTGACTTTC

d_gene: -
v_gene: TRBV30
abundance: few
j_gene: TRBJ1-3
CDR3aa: CAWSQGSPGNTIYF
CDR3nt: TGTGCCTGGTCCCAGGGATCCCCTGGAAACACCATATATTTT

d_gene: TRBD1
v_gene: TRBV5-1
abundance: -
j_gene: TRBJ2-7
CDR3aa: CASRRDRGYEQYF
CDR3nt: TGCGCCAGCAGAAGGGACAGGGGTTACGAGCAGTACTTC

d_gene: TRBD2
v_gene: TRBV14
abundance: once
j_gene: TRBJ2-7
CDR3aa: CASSGLAGSYEQYF
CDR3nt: TGTGCCAGCAGCGGACTAGCGGGATCTTACGAGCAGTACTTC

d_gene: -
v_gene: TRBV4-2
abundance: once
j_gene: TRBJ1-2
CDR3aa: CASTLSPGDNYGYTF
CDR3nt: TGTGCCAGCACCCTGTCCCCAGGTGACAACTATGGCTACACCTTC